Each of the 28 T cell receptor beta chains below was sequenced from the same sample in a study of post-analysis software for immune sequencing data. Sequencing libraries made from TCR beta cDNA carried unique molecular identifiers. TCRdb re-derived calls from the PCR reads in MiXCR, one entry per CDR3 protein. In the table there are 740,000 or so distinct CDR3 sequences, about 50% of which are singletons. Study-wide results and caveats: Four or five TRBV segments, TRBV5-6, TRBV5-1 and TRBV20-1 among them, were found more frequent in patients than controls.

The antigens of these receptors remain unknown. Material: blood. The receptors stem from a girl aged 10 to 17 with multiple sclerosis.

V and J are TRBV9 and TRBJ2-1; D gene ambiguous. The V and J ends lost 0 bases and 7 bases respectively, with 11 bases between them. Germline assignment: CDR1 SGDLS and CDR2 YYNGEE. The CDR3 is 14 residues long. The CDR3 DNA reads TGTGCCAGCAGCGTAGGCTCGATTGGAAATGAGCAGTTCTTC. This translates into CASSVGSIGNEQFF.

The chain is built from TRBV20-1 and TRBJ2-7; D not resolved. The J call may be faulty, since TRBJ2-4 better matches the DNA end. The CDR3 consists of 13 residues. Germline CDR1 and CDR2: DFQATT and SNEGSKA (reference sequence). In DNA form, the CDR3 reads TGCAGTGCTAGAGGACTCTCCGTGGGCATTCAGTACTTC. Amino acids: CSARGLSVGIQYF.

This clonotype was seen a few times. The rearrangement uses TRBV29-1 and TRBJ1-2; no clear D. CDR3 size: 15 residues. Germline V gives CDR1 SQVTM, CDR2 ANQGSEA. Trimming left V 0 bases short and J 0 bases short, with 11 bases between. In DNA, the CDR3 is TGCAGCGTTGAAGATAGAGGGCAGGCTAACTATGGCTACACCTTC. Encoded protein: CSVEDRGQANYGYTF.

V usage is TRBV6-1 and J usage is TRBJ1-2, with TRBD1 identical over 10 bases. In germline, CDR1 is MNHNS, CDR2 SASEGT. J gave up 7 bases and V 3 bases, and 2 bases lay outside the gene matches. The CDR3 runs 13 residues. The CDR3 here is CASSDRDRGGYTF. As DNA, the CDR3 is TGTGCCAGCAGTGACCGGGACAGGGGTGGCTACACCTTC.

The chain combines TRBV5-1 with TRBJ2-7; TRBD1 or TRBD2 may be the D gene (5 bases each). This CDR3 is built from 16 residues. Trimming left V 0 bases short and J 6 bases short, with 19 bases between. The germline CDR1 and CDR2 sequences are SGHRS and YFSETQ. This CDR3 is CASSLGSGTIKGEQYF. In DNA form, the CDR3 reads TGCGCCAGCAGCTTGGGGTCCGGGACCATAAAGGGCGAGCAGTACTTC.

The rearrangement links TRBV20-1 to TRBJ2-7; 11 bases are a match to TRBD2. TRBJ2-5 explains the end of the DNA better; the J call may be wrong. The CDR3 length is 16 residues. Germline V gene sequence: CDR1 DFQATT, CDR2 SNEGSKA (reference sequence). The CDR3 sequence is CSANLGPGLAEETQYF. CDR3 in DNA: TGCAGTGCTAACCTCGGTCCGGGACTAGCGGAAGAGACCCAGTACTTC.

This rearrangement joins TRBV24-1 to TRBJ2-4; D ambiguous. The CDR3 runs 14 residues. The V end was cut by 3 bases, the J end by 5 bases, with 10 bases between. Germline CDR1 KGHDR, CDR2 SFDVKD. The CDR3 is CATSDPRTENIQYF. The CDR3 DNA sequence: TGTGCCACCAGTGATCCGAGGACCGAAAACATTCAGTACTTC.

This clonotype came up many times. This chain uses TRBV3-1 with TRBJ1-2; a weak D match, TRBD1 (5 bases). The length of the CDR3 is 11 residues. CDR1 is LGHDT and CDR2 is YNNKEL in the germline V gene (reference sequence). The V end lost 6 bases, the J end lost 5 bases, and 7 bases lay between the germline ends. CDR3 in amino acids: CASSQGYGYTF. Written as DNA, the CDR3 is TGTGCCAGCAGTCAGGGTTATGGCTACACCTTC.

The rearrangement uses TRBV20-1 and TRBJ2-5; 7 bases align to TRBD1. This CDR3 is 14 amino acids long. J lost 2 bases, V lost 2 bases, and 5 bases had no gene match. Germline-derived CDR1 and CDR2 are DFQATT and SNEGSKA (reference sequence). CDR3 in amino acids: CSARHRGRQETQYF. CDR3 DNA: TGCAGTGCTAGACACAGGGGAAGGCAAGAGACCCAGTACTTC.

The V gene is TRBV2, the J gene TRBJ1-2; 7 bases match TRBD1. V lost 7 bases, J lost 2 bases, and 4 bases stayed unmatched. This CDR3 is built from 13 residues. The germline V gene has CDR1 SNHLY and CDR2 FYNNEI. CDR3 protein: CASIRGRNYGYTF. CDR3 nucleotide sequence: TGTGCCAGCATCAGGGGGAGAAACTATGGCTACACCTTC.

This chain links TRBV20-1 with TRBJ2-7; 8 positions agree with TRBD2. Germline values: CDR1 DFQATT, CDR2 SNEGSKA (reference sequence). With 6 bases clipped from V and 7 bases from J, the junction kept 11 bases outside the gene matches. There are 13 residues in the CDR3. The CDR3 spells CSAVRGGGNEQYF. In DNA, the CDR3 is TGCAGTGCGGTTCGGGGGGGTGGCAATGAGCAGTACTTC.

The chain combines TRBV28 with TRBJ1-2; D remains unclear. Germline CDR1 MDHEN, CDR2 SYDVKM. The CDR3 is 12 amino acids. The ends were cut back, 6 bases at V and 4 bases at J, with 9 bases in the middle. CDR3 coding DNA: TGTGCCAGCAGGGAGGGATCCTATGGCTACACCTTC. This gives the protein CASREGSYGYTF.

This chain links TRBV20-1 with TRBJ1-1, with D perhaps matching TRBD1 (5 bases). The ends were cut back, 1 base at V and 6 bases at J, with 12 bases in the middle. The CDR3 has 13 amino acids. Germline CDR1 DFQATT, CDR2 SNEGSKA (reference sequence). CDR3 amino acids: CSARAGALAEAFF. For the CDR3, the DNA is TGCAGTGCTAGAGCCGGGGCACTGGCTGAAGCTTTCTTT.

The chain combines TRBV6-2 or TRBV6-3 with TRBJ2-7; D is undetermined. V was clipped by 2 bases and J by 3 bases, with 5 bases between them. This CDR3 is built from 12 residues. Per the germline V gene, CDR1 is MNHEY and CDR2 is SVGEGT. The CDR3 nucleotides are TGTGCCAGCAGTTACAGGGTCTACGAGCAGTACTTC. Translated, it gives CASSYRVYEQYF.

J is TRBJ2-1 and V is TRBV6-5; D not certain. The ends were cut back, 5 bases at V and 9 bases at J, with 8 bases in the middle. The CDR3 runs 11 residues. Germline lookup yields CDR1 MNHEY and CDR2 SVGAGI. The CDR3 region has the DNA TGTGCCAGCAGTGGGTGGACTGAGCAGTTCTTC. Its protein product is CASSGWTEQFF.

Only a few counts were recorded for this clonotype. The genes are TRBV5-5 and TRBJ2-7; 8 nucleotides align to TRBD2. Germline CDR1 reads SGHKS; CDR2 reads YYEKEE (reference sequence). Trimming removed 6 bases from V and 0 bases from J; junction bases left unmatched: 5. The CDR3 loop spans 14 amino acids. CDR3 amino acids: CASTIAGLSYEQYF. DNA for the CDR3: TGTGCCAGCACCATAGCGGGACTCTCCTACGAGCAGTACTTC.

This clonotype has a single count. This sequence joins TRBV7-9 and TRBJ2-7, with D unclear. Germline V gene data show CDR1 as SEHNR and CDR2 as FQNEAQ (reference sequence). The V gene lost 5 bases and the J gene lost 10 bases, with 18 bases spanning the gap. This CDR3 is 13 amino acids long. The CDR3 reads CASSPVARSPQYF. CDR3 nucleotides: TGTGCCAGCAGCCCGGTTGCCCGGTCACCCCAGTACTTC.

This clonotype was observed a handful of times. This rearrangement joins TRBV10-3 to TRBJ1-6, with no clear D. Germline V CDR1 and CDR2: ENHRY, SYGVKD. V was cut by 7 bases and J by 8 bases, with 12 bases left in between. This CDR3 has 13 residues. The CDR3 sequence is CAINARLDSPLHF. CDR3 nucleotides: TGTGCCATCAACGCCAGGCTGGATTCACCCCTCCACTTT.

The chain employs TRBV20-1 and TRBJ2-1; the D gene is possibly TRBD1 (6 bases). The CDR3 consists of 12 residues. Trimming left V 3 bases short and J 9 bases short, with 12 bases between. Germline CDR1 and CDR2: DFQATT and SNEGSKA (reference sequence). As DNA, the CDR3 is TGCAGTGCTAGTTGGACAGTCGGTGAGCAGTTCTTC. It yields the protein CSASWTVGEQFF.

The J gene is TRBJ1-4, the V gene TRBV5-6; unclear D gene. This CDR3 contains 13 residues. The ends were cut back, 6 bases at V and 7 bases at J, with 13 bases in the middle. Looked up from germline, CDR1 is SGHDT and CDR2 is YYEEEE. The CDR3, as DNA: TGTGCCAGCACCGGGAGTTACCCTGAAAAACTGTTTTTT. It specifies CASTGSYPEKLFF.

This rearrangement joins TRBV11-2 to TRBJ1-1; TRBD1 matches 8 bases. Germline CDR1 SGHAT, CDR2 FQNNGV. The CDR3 runs to 18 residues. V trimming: 1 base; J trimming: 3 bases; junction bases outside the gene matches: 13. The CDR3 sequence: CASSLVGTGVGWYTEAFF. CDR3 DNA sequence: TGTGCCAGCAGCTTAGTTGGGACAGGAGTTGGTTGGTACACTGAAGCTTTCTTT.

The V call is TRBV5-6, the J call TRBJ1-5, with D possibly matching TRBD1 (5 bases). This CDR3 has 15 residues. V was clipped by 1 base and J by 5 bases, with 13 bases between them. CDR1 and CDR2 from the germline V gene are SGHDT and YYEEEE. In DNA, the CDR3 is TGTGCCAGCAGCTTGTTCCTTCGGGGGGATCAGCCCCAGCATTTT. Amino acids: CASSLFLRGDQPQHF.

This clonotype was seen a few times. The rearrangement links TRBV12-3 or TRBV12-4 to TRBJ1-5; 7 positions match TRBD1. The junction had 6 bases not matched to a gene; V was cut back by 8 bases and J by 5 bases. The CDR3 consists of 13 residues. The CDR3 here is CASSTGTDQPQHF. The CDR3 nucleotides read TGTGCCAGCTCGACAGGGACTGATCAGCCCCAGCATTTT.

The chain couples TRBV5-1 to TRBJ2-7; D gene uncertain. CDR1 is SGHRS and CDR2 is YFSETQ in the germline V gene. The CDR3 runs to 12 residues. Trimming removed 1 base from V and 9 bases from J, with 11 bases in between. The CDR3 DNA sequence: TGCGCCAGCAGCTTGTCTCCGGGCGGGCAGTACTTC. Residues: CASSLSPGGQYF.

This clonotype was detected a few times. The J gene is TRBJ2-5, the V gene TRBV20-1, with 15 bases that match TRBD2. The J call is doubtful: the DNA matches TRBJ2-7 better. The CDR3 is 18 residues long. CDR1 is DFQATT, CDR2 SNEGSKA, per germline (reference sequence). The CDR3 is CSARKGLAGGPVGYEQYF. The DNA of the CDR3 is TGCAGTGCTAGAAAGGGACTAGCGGGAGGCCCGGTGGGCTACGAGCAGTACTTC.

The chain uses TRBV9 and TRBJ2-1; 14 bases line up with TRBD2. Germline V gene lookup returns CDR1 SGDLS and CDR2 YYNGEE. J gave up 7 bases and V 4 bases, and 16 bases lay outside the gene matches. The CDR3 sequence is 19 residues long. For the CDR3, the DNA is TGTGCCAGCAGCCCAAGGACTAGCGGGGGGCTCCCCATGAGGAATGAGCAGTTCTTC. This encodes CASSPRTSGGLPMRNEQFF.

The chain has TRBV18 and TRBJ2-7; D is perhaps TRBD2 (5 bases). This CDR3 region has 13 residues. V lost 4 bases, J lost 5 bases, and 12 bases lay in between. Germline V CDR1 and CDR2: KGHSH, LQKENI. CDR3 sequence (DNA): TGTGCCAGCTCACTCCCGGGGTGGAACGAGCAGTACTTC. Protein: CASSLPGWNEQYF.

This chain connects TRBV5-1 to TRBJ1-2, with no clear D. CDR1 SGHRS and CDR2 YFSETQ come from the germline V gene. V gave up 2 bases and J gave up 0 bases, with 8 bases separating them. The CDR3 covers 14 residues. The CDR3 nucleotides are TGCGCCAGCAGCTTCGGCACAACTAACTATGGCTACACCTTC. The encoded protein is CASSFGTTNYGYTF.